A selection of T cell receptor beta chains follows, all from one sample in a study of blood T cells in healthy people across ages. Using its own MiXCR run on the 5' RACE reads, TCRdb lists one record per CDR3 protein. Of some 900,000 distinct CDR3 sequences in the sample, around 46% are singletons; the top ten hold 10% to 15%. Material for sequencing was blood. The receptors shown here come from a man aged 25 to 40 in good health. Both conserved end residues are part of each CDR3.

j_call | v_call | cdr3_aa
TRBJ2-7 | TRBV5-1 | CASSLAPTSYGDNEQYF
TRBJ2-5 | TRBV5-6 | CASSLGMAETQYF
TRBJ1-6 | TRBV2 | CASTIRESYNSPLHF
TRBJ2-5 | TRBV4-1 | CASSPTPSGGLQETQYF
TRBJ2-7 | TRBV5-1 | CASSLTLDRSYEQYF
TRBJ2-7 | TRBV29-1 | CSVDEELSSYEQYF
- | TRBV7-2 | CASSFGGGAYNEQYF
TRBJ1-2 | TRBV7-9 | CASSLAGNYGYTF
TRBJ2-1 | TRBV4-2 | CASSQNRGGSYNEQFF
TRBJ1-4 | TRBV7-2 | CASSRDRGEKLFF
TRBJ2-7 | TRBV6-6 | CASSNPSSGTGQSEQYF